Sequencing of this T cell receptor beta chain was carried out in a study of shared T cell receptors in the human thymus. Trimming cost V 0 bases and J 4 bases; bases outside gene matches: 10. The CDR3 has 17 amino acids. Germline assignment: CDR1 LGHNA and CDR2 YSLEER. Profiled with immunoSEQ multiplex PCR; TCRdb holds only in-frame clones, not every one. The sample includes approximately 730,000 clones, 75% to 90% seen only once; the top ten take about 0.011%. A further study also used this sample, focusing on human thymus T cells.

The chain employs TRBV4-3 and TRBJ1-2; 8 bases agree with TRBD1. Sequencing was done on a sample of thymocytes. This receptor was taken from a girl younger than two with a congenital heart defect. CDR3 nucleotide sequence: TGCGCCAGCAGCCAAGATAGCTTCACAGGGGGAATCTATGGCTACACCTTC. It is translated as CASSQDSFTGGIYGYTF.